This T cell receptor (beta chain) was profiled in a study of Ad26.COV2.S vaccination and SARS-CoV-2 variants. Treatment meaning: around 19 received Ad26.COV2.S at low or high dose, single or two shots; 5 received placebo; per-sample allocation not given. After the first vaccine or placebo injection, samples were drawn on day 63. Repertoires were generated with immunoSEQ multiplex PCR, while TCRdb's copy carries only in-frame clones and drops some. The sample has hundreds of thousands of clones, 80% to 90% seen once. Germline assignment: CDR1 LGHDT and CDR2 YNNKEL (reference sequence). Trimming cost V 3 bases and J 6 bases; bases outside gene matches: 5. The CDR3 is made up of 14 amino acids.

The sequences come from peripheral blood, collected in a trial of Ad26.COV2.S vaccine versus placebo. This receptor was identified in a person aged 18-60 years who received the Ad26.COV2.S COVID-19 vaccine or a placebo. V and J are TRBV3-1 (or the pseudogene TRBV3-2) and TRBJ2-7; TRBD1 matches at 10 bases. The CDR3 nucleotides are TGTGCCAGCAGCCAGCAGGGACAGGGGACCGAGCAGTACTTC. This translates into CASSQQGQGTEQYF.